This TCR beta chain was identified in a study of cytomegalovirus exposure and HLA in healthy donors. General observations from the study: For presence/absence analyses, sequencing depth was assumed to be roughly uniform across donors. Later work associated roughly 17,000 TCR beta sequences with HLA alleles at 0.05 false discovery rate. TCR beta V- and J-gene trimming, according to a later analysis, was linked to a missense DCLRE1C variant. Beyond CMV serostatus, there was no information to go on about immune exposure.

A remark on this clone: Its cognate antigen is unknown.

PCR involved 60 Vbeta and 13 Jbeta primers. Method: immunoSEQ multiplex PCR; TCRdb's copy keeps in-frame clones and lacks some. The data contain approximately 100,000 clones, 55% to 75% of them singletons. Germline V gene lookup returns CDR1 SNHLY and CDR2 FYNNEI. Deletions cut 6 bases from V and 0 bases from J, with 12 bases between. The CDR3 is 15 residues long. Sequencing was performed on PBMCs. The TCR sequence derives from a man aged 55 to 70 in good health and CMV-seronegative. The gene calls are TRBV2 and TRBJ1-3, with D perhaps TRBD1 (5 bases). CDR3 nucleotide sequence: TGTGCCAGCAGCGGAGACAGAATCTCTGGAAACACCATATATTTT. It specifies CASSGDRISGNTIYF.